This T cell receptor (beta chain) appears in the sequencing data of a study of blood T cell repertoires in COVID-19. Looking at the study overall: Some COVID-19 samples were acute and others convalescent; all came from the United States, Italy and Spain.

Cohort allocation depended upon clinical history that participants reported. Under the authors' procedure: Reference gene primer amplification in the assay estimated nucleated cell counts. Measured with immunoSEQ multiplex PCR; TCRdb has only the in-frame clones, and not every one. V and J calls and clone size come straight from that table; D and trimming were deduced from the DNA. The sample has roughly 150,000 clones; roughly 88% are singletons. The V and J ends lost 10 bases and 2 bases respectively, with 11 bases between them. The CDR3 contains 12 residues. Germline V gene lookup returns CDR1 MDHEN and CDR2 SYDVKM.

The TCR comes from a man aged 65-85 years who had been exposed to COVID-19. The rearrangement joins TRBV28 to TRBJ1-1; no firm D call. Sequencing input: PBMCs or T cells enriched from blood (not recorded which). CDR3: CATDTPNTEAFF. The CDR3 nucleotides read TGTGCCACCGACACCCCTAACACTGAAGCTTTCTTT.